The rows below give T cell receptor beta chains drawn from one sample of a study of blood T cell repertoires in COVID-19. Measured with immunoSEQ multiplex PCR; TCRdb has only the in-frame clones, and not every one. The top ten hold roughly 4.5% of the sample, which has about 170,000 clones, roughly 93% seen once. Sequenced material: peripheral blood. These receptors were taken from a woman aged 45-65 years with acute or convalescent COVID-19. CDR3s include the opening cysteine and the closing phenylalanine or tryptophan. D genes are given only for firm matches. A clone size is listed for some rows: how often the clone was seen (once, few, many), or a class if it is expanded.

d_call: .
v_call: TRBV27
clone_size: once
j_call: TRBJ1-5
cdr3_nt: TGTGCCAGCAGTTTTATGGGGGCAGGGCAGCCCCAGCATTTT
cdr3_aa: CASSFMGAGQPQHF

d_call: TRBD1
v_call: TRBV4-2
clone_size: .
j_call: TRBJ1-4
cdr3_nt: TGTGCCAGCAGCCAACTTTTGAAGGGACAGCAAGAGGTAGCTTTT
cdr3_aa: CASSQLLKGQQEVAF

d_call: .
v_call: TRBV4-1
clone_size: .
j_call: TRBJ1-1
cdr3_nt: TGCGCCAGCAGCCCTTTGGGGGGGGGTAGGGACACTGAAGCTTTCTTT
cdr3_aa: CASSPLGGGRDTEAFF

d_call: TRBD1
v_call: TRBV28
clone_size: .
j_call: TRBJ1-2
cdr3_nt: TGTGCCAGCAGCCAGGGGGCGTATGGCTACACCTTC
cdr3_aa: CASSQGAYGYTF

d_call: TRBD2
v_call: TRBV5-4
clone_size: .
j_call: TRBJ2-7
cdr3_nt: TGTGCCAGCAGCTTTAGACTGGTAGCGGGATTGAGCTCCTACGAGCAGTACTTC
cdr3_aa: CASSFRLVAGLSSYEQYF

d_call: TRBD1
v_call: TRBV30
clone_size: once
j_call: TRBJ1-2
cdr3_nt: TGTGCCTGGAGTCTGGGGACAGGGGATGGCTACACCTTC
cdr3_aa: CAWSLGTGDGYTF

d_call: TRBD1
v_call: TRBV7-2
clone_size: .
j_call: TRBJ1-2
cdr3_nt: TGTGCCAGCAGCTTAGCCGGACAGGGGAACTATGGCTACACCTTC
cdr3_aa: CASSLAGQGNYGYTF

d_call: .
v_call: TRBV30
clone_size: .
j_call: TRBJ2-5
cdr3_nt: TGTGCCTGGAGTGTTCTCTCGGGGGTTGAGACCCAGTACTTC
cdr3_aa: CAWSVLSGVETQYF

d_call: .
v_call: TRBV7-9
clone_size: .
j_call: TRBJ2-7
cdr3_nt: TGTGCCAGCACCCGGGACATAGCCTACGAGCAGTACTTC
cdr3_aa: CASTRDIAYEQYF

d_call: TRBD1
v_call: TRBV7-2
clone_size: .
j_call: TRBJ1-1
cdr3_nt: TGTGCCAGCAGCGCCGGACAGGGTTATGGCACTGAAGCTTTCTTT
cdr3_aa: CASSAGQGYGTEAFF

d_call: .
v_call: TRBV19
clone_size: .
j_call: TRBJ1-3
cdr3_nt: TGTGCCAGTAGCGATGGGCTTCTAACGCCTGGAAACACCATATATTTT
cdr3_aa: CASSDGLLTPGNTIYF

d_call: TRBD1
v_call: TRBV2
clone_size: .
j_call: TRBJ2-1
cdr3_nt: TGTGCCAGCAGTGGTGACAGGGGGCCTCCAAATGAGCAGTTCTTC
cdr3_aa: CASSGDRGPPNEQFF

d_call: TRBD1
v_call: TRBV13
clone_size: .
j_call: TRBJ1-5
cdr3_nt: TGTGCCAGCAGCCCCCGGGACAGGGGGTGGGGAAGCAATCAGCCCCAGCATTTT
cdr3_aa: CASSPRDRGWGSNQPQHF

d_call: .
v_call: TRBV5-5
clone_size: .
j_call: TRBJ2-7
cdr3_nt: TGTGCCAGCAGCTTGGCCGGTTTCGAGCAGTACTTC
cdr3_aa: CASSLAGFEQYF

d_call: .
v_call: TRBV30
clone_size: .
j_call: TRBJ1-2
cdr3_nt: TGTGCCTGGGGGAGCAGGGGCTATGGCTACACCTTC
cdr3_aa: CAWGSRGYGYTF

d_call: .
v_call: TRBV7-9
clone_size: .
j_call: TRBJ2-7
cdr3_nt: TGTGCCAGCAGCTATGAAAGCGGCTACGAGCAGTACTTC
cdr3_aa: CASSYESGYEQYF

d_call: .
v_call: TRBV20-1
clone_size: .
j_call: TRBJ2-1
cdr3_nt: TGCAGTGCCCTGGCATACAATGAGCAGTTCTTC
cdr3_aa: CSALAYNEQFF

d_call: .
v_call: TRBV7-2
clone_size: .
j_call: TRBJ1-2
cdr3_nt: TGTGCCAGCAGATCACCGTCAGGTGGTGGCTACACCTTC
cdr3_aa: CASRSPSGGGYTF

d_call: .
v_call: TRBV5-1
clone_size: .
j_call: TRBJ1-3
cdr3_nt: TGCGCCAGCAGCTTGGATGAGTTCGGAAACACCATATATTTT
cdr3_aa: CASSLDEFGNTIYF

d_call: .
v_call: TRBV7-2
clone_size: .
j_call: TRBJ1-2
cdr3_nt: TGTGCCAGCAGCTTAGCAAAGGTGTCACTTTTTGGGGCCTATGGCTACACCTTC
cdr3_aa: CASSLAKVSLFGAYGYTF

d_call: .
v_call: TRBV5-8
clone_size: .
j_call: TRBJ1-2
cdr3_nt: TGTGCCAGCAAGACATGGGGAGGGACCTCCAACTATGGCTACACCTTC
cdr3_aa: CASKTWGGTSNYGYTF

d_call: TRBD2
v_call: TRBV5-6
clone_size: once
j_call: TRBJ2-7
cdr3_nt: TGTGCCAGCAGCTTGGGCCTAGCGGGGAGCATGACCTACGAGCAGTACTTC
cdr3_aa: CASSLGLAGSMTYEQYF

d_call: TRBD1
v_call: TRBV28
clone_size: .
j_call: TRBJ2-3
cdr3_nt: TGTGCCAGCAGCCTCGGGACAGGGGGGAGAGATACGCAGTATTTT
cdr3_aa: CASSLGTGGRDTQYF

d_call: .
v_call: TRBV11-2
clone_size: .
j_call: TRBJ2-3
cdr3_nt: TGTGCCAGCAGCCAACGCCCAGTGGATACGCAGTATTTT
cdr3_aa: CASSQRPVDTQYF

d_call: .
v_call: TRBV29-1
clone_size: .
j_call: TRBJ2-7
cdr3_nt: TGCAGCGCGTTGGGGGAGGCGGGTTACGAGCAGTACTTC
cdr3_aa: CSALGEAGYEQYF

d_call: TRBD1
v_call: TRBV5-1
clone_size: .
j_call: TRBJ1-5
cdr3_nt: TGCGCCAGCAGCTTGGGGGGGACAGGGAATCAGCCCCAGCATTTT
cdr3_aa: CASSLGGTGNQPQHF

d_call: .
v_call: TRBV15
clone_size: .
j_call: TRBJ2-3
cdr3_nt: TGTGCCACCAGCACCCCCTCGGTCGATACGCAGTATTTT
cdr3_aa: CATSTPSVDTQYF

d_call: .
v_call: TRBV2
clone_size: .
j_call: TRBJ1-6
cdr3_nt: TGTGCCAGCAGGGGCTTTGGTTCTCCTTCACCCCTCCACTTT
cdr3_aa: CASRGFGSPSPLHF

d_call: .
v_call: TRBV4-3
clone_size: .
j_call: TRBJ1-1
cdr3_nt: TGCGCCAGCAGCCAAGATTCCAGGATGAACACTGAAGCTTTCTTT
cdr3_aa: CASSQDSRMNTEAFF

d_call: .
v_call: TRBV6-4
clone_size: few
j_call: TRBJ1-5
cdr3_nt: TGTGCCAGCAGTCAGGGTAGGGGTCAGCCCCAGCATTTT
cdr3_aa: CASSQGRGQPQHF

d_call: .
v_call: TRBV2
clone_size: .
j_call: TRBJ1-3
cdr3_nt: TGTGCCAGCAAGGGGAACACCATATATTTT
cdr3_aa: CASKGNTIYF

d_call: .
v_call: TRBV7-2
clone_size: .
j_call: TRBJ1-6
cdr3_nt: TGTGCCAGCAGCTTAGGGCAGGGGTGGTCACCCCTCCACTTT
cdr3_aa: CASSLGQGWSPLHF

d_call: TRBD1
v_call: TRBV7-9
clone_size: .
j_call: TRBJ2-1
cdr3_nt: TGTGCCAGCAGCTTAGGGGGACAGACCTTTTGGTTATCCGATGAGCAGTTCTTC
cdr3_aa: CASSLGGQTFWLSDEQFF

d_call: TRBD1
v_call: TRBV19
clone_size: .
j_call: TRBJ1-1
cdr3_nt: TGTGCCAGTAGTCGTACTACAGGGGTCGGAATGAACACTGAAGCTTTCTTT
cdr3_aa: CASSRTTGVGMNTEAFF

d_call: .
v_call: TRBV28
clone_size: .
j_call: TRBJ2-7
cdr3_nt: TGTGCCAGCACCGTCCCGGGGGACGAGCAGTACTTC
cdr3_aa: CASTVPGDEQYF

d_call: .
v_call: TRBV7-9
clone_size: .
j_call: TRBJ1-1
cdr3_nt: TGTGCCAGCAGCTCGTTGGGGGAGGGCACTGAAGCTTTCTTT
cdr3_aa: CASSSLGEGTEAFF

d_call: .
v_call: TRBV5-5
clone_size: .
j_call: TRBJ1-1
cdr3_nt: TGTGCCAGCAGCTTGTCATGGGGGGGCGACACTGAAGCTTTCTTT
cdr3_aa: CASSLSWGGDTEAFF

d_call: .
v_call: TRBV30
clone_size: .
j_call: TRBJ1-3
cdr3_nt: TGTGCCTGGACAGGGCCTGGAAACACCATATATTTT
cdr3_aa: CAWTGPGNTIYF

d_call: TRBD1
v_call: TRBV30
clone_size: .
j_call: TRBJ2-7
cdr3_nt: TGTGCCTGGAGTGTCGGGACAGCCTACGAGCAGTACTTC
cdr3_aa: CAWSVGTAYEQYF

d_call: .
v_call: TRBV28
clone_size: few
j_call: TRBJ1-2
cdr3_nt: TGTGCCAGCAGTCCGCGGGGCTCCGACTATGGCTACACCTTC
cdr3_aa: CASSPRGSDYGYTF

d_call: TRBD2
v_call: TRBV18
clone_size: .
j_call: TRBJ2-3
cdr3_nt: TGTGCCAGCTCACCACTTGAGCGGGGAGTAACGCAGTATTTT
cdr3_aa: CASSPLERGVTQYF

d_call: TRBD1
v_call: TRBV5-6
clone_size: .
j_call: TRBJ1-5
cdr3_nt: TGTGCCAGCAGCTTAGGGACAGCGGGTCAGCCCCAGCATTTT
cdr3_aa: CASSLGTAGQPQHF

d_call: .
v_call: TRBV7-8
clone_size: .
j_call: TRBJ1-6
cdr3_nt: TGTGCCAGCAGCTTGACCGGGAGCTCCTATAATTCACCCCTCCACTTT
cdr3_aa: CASSLTGSSYNSPLHF

d_call: .
v_call: TRBV7-3
clone_size: once
j_call: TRBJ1-6
cdr3_nt: TGTGCCAGCAGCTTATCAGGGAATTCACCCCTCCACTTT
cdr3_aa: CASSLSGNSPLHF

d_call: TRBD2
v_call: TRBV5-6
clone_size: .
j_call: TRBJ2-3
cdr3_nt: TGTGCCAGCAGCTCCAGCCCGCAGCGGGATATTTCAGATACGCAGTATTTT
cdr3_aa: CASSSSPQRDISDTQYF

d_call: .
v_call: TRBV24-1
clone_size: .
j_call: TRBJ1-1
cdr3_nt: TGTGCCACCAGTGATAGCGGGGGTAGAGGTGAAGCTTTCTTT
cdr3_aa: CATSDSGGRGEAFF

d_call: .
v_call: TRBV27
clone_size: .
j_call: TRBJ1-6
cdr3_nt: TGTGCCAGCAGTTTATCGACAGTGCCTAATTCACCCCTCCACTTT
cdr3_aa: CASSLSTVPNSPLHF

d_call: TRBD1
v_call: TRBV12-3/TRBV12-4
clone_size: .
j_call: TRBJ2-2
cdr3_nt: TGTGCCGGGACAGGGCCCACCGGGGAGCTGTTTTTT
cdr3_aa: CAGTGPTGELFF

d_call: .
v_call: TRBV3-1/TRBV3-2
clone_size: once
j_call: TRBJ1-6
cdr3_nt: TGTGCCAGCAGCCTACTCTCTTCACCCCTCCACTTT
cdr3_aa: CASSLLSSPLHF

d_call: .
v_call: TRBV19
clone_size: few
j_call: TRBJ1-3
cdr3_nt: TGTGCCAGTAACCCTGGGGGCGGTACTGGAAACACCATATATTTT
cdr3_aa: CASNPGGGTGNTIYF

d_call: .
v_call: TRBV12-3/TRBV12-4
clone_size: .
j_call: TRBJ1-2
cdr3_nt: TGTGCCAGCAGTTTGAGGGAGAGGGGCTACACCTTC
cdr3_aa: CASSLRERGYTF

d_call: .
v_call: TRBV11-2
clone_size: .
j_call: TRBJ2-7
cdr3_nt: TGTGCCAGCAGCTACAGCTACGAGCAGTACTTC
cdr3_aa: CASSYSYEQYF

d_call: .
v_call: TRBV3-1/TRBV3-2
clone_size: .
j_call: TRBJ1-3
cdr3_nt: TGTGCCAGCAGCATTAGCGGTGGAAACACCATATATTTT
cdr3_aa: CASSISGGNTIYF

d_call: .
v_call: TRBV2
clone_size: few
j_call: TRBJ1-5
cdr3_nt: TGTGCCAGCACCCTACTAGGCAACCGGCAGCCCCAGCATTTT
cdr3_aa: CASTLLGNRQPQHF

d_call: .
v_call: TRBV4-1
clone_size: .
j_call: TRBJ2-6
cdr3_nt: TGCGCCAGCAGCCAAGATAGGAGCTCTGGGGCCAACGTCCTGACTTTC
cdr3_aa: CASSQDRSSGANVLTF

d_call: TRBD1
v_call: TRBV9
clone_size: .
j_call: TRBJ1-2
cdr3_nt: TGTGCCAGCAGCGTAGCTGGCGGACAGGGTACCTATGGCTACACCTTC
cdr3_aa: CASSVAGGQGTYGYTF

d_call: .
v_call: TRBV7-2
clone_size: .
j_call: TRBJ1-1
cdr3_nt: TGTGCCAGCAGCTTATTTCTTCGGGGGGAGGGGACTGAAGCTTTCTTT
cdr3_aa: CASSLFLRGEGTEAFF

d_call: .
v_call: TRBV7-9
clone_size: .
j_call: TRBJ1-4
cdr3_nt: TGTGCCAGCAGCTCACGTGGGGGGAGTAATGAAAAACTGTTTTTT
cdr3_aa: CASSSRGGSNEKLFF

d_call: TRBD1
v_call: TRBV2
clone_size: .
j_call: TRBJ2-5
cdr3_nt: TGTGCCAGCAGTGGACGGACAGGGGAAGAGACCCAGTACTTC
cdr3_aa: CASSGRTGEETQYF

d_call: .
v_call: TRBV3-1/TRBV3-2
clone_size: .
j_call: TRBJ1-2
cdr3_nt: TGTGCCAGCAGTCTAGACAGGTACCAGTTGGGCTATGGCTACACCTTC
cdr3_aa: CASSLDRYQLGYGYTF